This T cell receptor beta chain was identified in a study of cytomegalovirus exposure and HLA in healthy donors. Study-level information: Assignment to the Caucasian-associated ancestry cluster applied to roughly 80% of the approximately 400 genotyped donors.

Nominally healthy donors provided the samples, though records likely missed some immune exposures. As regards this clone: As yet, its antigen is unknown.

Trimming at V came to 10 bases and at J to 5 bases, leaving 15 bases not matched to a gene. The germline V gene encodes CDR1 SNHLY and CDR2 FYNNEI. This CDR3 spans 16 amino acids. Study-level points and caveats: Being productive about 87% or about 30% of the time was typical of most TCR beta V segments in an earlier analysis.

Primers: 60 Vbeta forward and 13 Jbeta reverse. Sequenced by immunoSEQ multiplex PCR; TCRdb stores in-frame clones only, minus some. The sample lists about 170,000 clones, more than 75% occurring once. The clonotype was recovered from a girl aged 2-10 years in good health and CMV-seropositive. The chain has TRBV2 and TRBJ2-5; TRBD1 agrees at 11 bases. The sequenced sample consisted of PBMCs. CDR3 protein: CATHQRGTGGGETQYF. In DNA form, the CDR3 reads TGTGCCACCCACCAACGGGGGACAGGGGGTGGGGAGACCCAGTACTTC.